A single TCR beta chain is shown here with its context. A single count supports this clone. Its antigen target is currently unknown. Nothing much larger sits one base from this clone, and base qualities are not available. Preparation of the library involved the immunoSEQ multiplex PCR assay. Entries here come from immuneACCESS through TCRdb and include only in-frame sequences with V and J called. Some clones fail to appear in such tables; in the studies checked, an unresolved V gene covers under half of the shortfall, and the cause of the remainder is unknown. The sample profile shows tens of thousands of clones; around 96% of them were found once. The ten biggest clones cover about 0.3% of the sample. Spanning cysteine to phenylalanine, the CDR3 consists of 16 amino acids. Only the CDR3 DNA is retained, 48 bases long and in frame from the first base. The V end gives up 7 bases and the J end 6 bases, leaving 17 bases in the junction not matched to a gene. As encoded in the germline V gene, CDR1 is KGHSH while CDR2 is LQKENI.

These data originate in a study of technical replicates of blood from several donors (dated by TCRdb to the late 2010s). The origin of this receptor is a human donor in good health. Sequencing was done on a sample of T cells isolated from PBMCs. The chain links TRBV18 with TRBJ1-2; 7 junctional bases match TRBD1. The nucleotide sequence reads TGTGCCAGCTTACCGGACAGGATCCCCACTATGAATGGCTACACCTTC. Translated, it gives CASLPDRIPTMNGYTF.